This note documents a single T cell receptor (beta chain) sequence. Its specific antigen is unknown. No base-level quality is on record; no much larger clone is a single base apart. These data come from a study of blood T cell repertoires in COVID-19 (dated by TCRdb to the early 2020s). In the study overall: The collaborator samples originated in the United States, Italy and Spain and spanned the acute and convalescent phases of COVID-19. The samples were drawn from two sources: the first 160 participants of the ongoing ImmuneRACE study, and fewer than 1,500 subjects contributed by 6 global collaborators. Deeply sampled blood TCRbeta repertoires from subjects exposed to, actively infected with, or recovered from COVID-19 were included in the dataset. The repertoires were released in a freely available public database meant as a resource for research on the immune response to SARS-CoV-2. The prospective study material was composed of cDNA or gDNA derived from T cells, B-cell-depleted T cells, or PBMCs. Nearly every sample came with metadata listing a de-identified subject ID, COVID-19 status, age in years and sex. Where HLA class I and class II types were available, the types were taken from metadata supplied by the sample provider, not from assay-based typing.

Results and caveats for the whole study, not just this receptor: How much clinical and demographic metadata was included differed by source and by participant, and the metadata was provided uncurated.

The CDR3 numbers 14 residues from cysteine through phenylalanine. The CDR3 DNA has 42 bases and is translated from base 1. Germline trimming: 5 bases from V, 9 bases from J; junction bases outside gene matches: 12. CDR1 and CDR2 are drawn from the germline V gene: SGHDN, FVKESK. TCRbeta CDR3 regions were amplified from genomic DNA by means of the immunoSEQ Assay, a bias-controlled multiplex PCR. On the study's bioinformatics: Nucleated cell counts per sample were estimated from amplification of reference gene primers within the assay. To quantify the absolute abundance of each unique TCRbeta CDR3 rearrangement, sequence reads were collapsed and filtered. For each sample, productive Simpson clonality was calculated as the square root of Simpson's diversity index over productive rearrangements. The clones in this table, taken by TCRdb from immuneACCESS, are in-frame only. Not every clone is retained; where verified, under half of the shortfall comes from an unresolved V gene, and the cause of the rest is unknown. The V and J calls and clone size were taken over from that table, and D and trimming were inferred from the DNA. The sample has 150,000 to 200,000 clones on record, under 90% of them singletons. The ten largest clones represent 15% to 20% of the sample.

In Seattle, one collaborating source enrolled patients while the infection was active and tracked those patients longitudinally over the course of disease. Whole blood was collected in K2EDTA tubes by collaborating institutions according to the institutions' own protocols. For TCRbeta analysis, collaborators shipped samples in one of three forms: frozen whole blood, isolated PBMCs, or DNA extracted from either of those sample types. Sequencing used peripheral blood. The source is a person between 70 and 80 years old with COVID-19, enrolled during active disease. The sequence joins TRBV14 to TRBJ2-7, and 8 bases in between align with TRBD2. The DNA sequence is TGTGCCAGCAGCTCCCTGGGACTAGACAAGCCGCAGTACTTC. Its amino acids are CASSSLGLDKPQYF.